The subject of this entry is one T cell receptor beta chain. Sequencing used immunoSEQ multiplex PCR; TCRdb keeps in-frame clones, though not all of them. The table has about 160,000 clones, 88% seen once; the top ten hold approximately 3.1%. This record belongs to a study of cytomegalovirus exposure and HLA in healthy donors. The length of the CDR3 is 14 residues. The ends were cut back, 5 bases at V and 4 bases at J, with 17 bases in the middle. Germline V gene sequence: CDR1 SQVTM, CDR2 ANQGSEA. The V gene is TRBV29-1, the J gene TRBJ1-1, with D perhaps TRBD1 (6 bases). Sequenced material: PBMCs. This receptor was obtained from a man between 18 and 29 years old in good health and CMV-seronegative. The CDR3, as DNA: TGCAGCGTTCCATACACCCGGGACACCACTGAAGCTTTCTTT. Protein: CSVPYTRDTTEAFF.